A selection of T cell receptor beta chains follows, all from one sample in a study of radiotherapy plus CTLA-4 blockade in lung cancer. Method: immunoSEQ multiplex PCR; TCRdb's copy keeps in-frame clones and lacks some. The profile covers tens of thousands of clones, with 65% to 80% appearing a single time and about 9.1% taken by the ten largest. This specimen was peripheral blood, taken from a patient treated with radiotherapy plus ipilimumab. These TCRs come from a human donor with non-small cell lung cancer who had a complete response to radiotherapy plus ipilimumab. Each CDR3 is given without its conserved first and last residue.

j_call v_call cdr3_aa
TRBJ2-5 TRBV6-1 ASSALWGQKETQY
TRBJ2-6 TRBV29-1 SVGGPPSGANVLT
TRBJ1-6 TRBV6-1 ASSEARGTSPLH
TRBJ2-3 TRBV10-1 ASSERLAKGTDTQY
TRBJ1-2 TRBV6-5 ASSYGMEGYT
TRBJ2-1 TRBV6-1 ASSEAYRGGYNEQF
TRBJ2-3 TRBV25-1 ASSDWARDTDTQY
TRBJ1-1 TRBV10-3 AIIRGGTEAF
TRBJ2-7 TRBV6-5 ASSRQGKSSYEQY
TRBJ2-4 TRBV7-6 ASSPRTSGGVAKNIQY
TRBJ1-2 TRBV29-1 SVDKEGGYT
TRBJ1-1 TRBV30 AWSADRVAEAF
TRBJ2-1 TRBV14 ASSSRTGQSSYNEQF
TRBJ2-5 TRBV7-7 ASSPGAPGSYQETQY
TRBJ1-2 TRBV5-4 ASSSTDNYGYT
TRBJ1-2 TRBV2 ASSPGGGYGYT
TRBJ2-6 TRBV18 ASSPFTSGGGSGANVLT
TRBJ1-1 TRBV6-5 ASSQGSEAF
TRBJ2-3 TRBV29-1 SVEGGAKDTQY
TRBJ2-3 TRBV7-9 ASSLERGQGADTQY
TRBJ1-2 TRBV25-1 ASSEVKGQAYGYT
TRBJ2-3 TRBV2 ASRDSALSTDTQY
TRBJ2-5 TRBV14 ASSQGRRSETQY
TRBJ1-2 TRBV5-1 ASSNAGQGNYGYT
TRBJ1-1 TRBV30 AWRAQGEYTEAF
TRBJ2-5 TRBV7-9 ASSWYAGDRETQY
TRBJ1-3 TRBV21-1 ASLRGNTIY
TRBJ1-2 TRBV7-2 ASSLGVGTYGYT
TRBJ2-5 TRBV7-2 ASSFQAGAGETQY
TRBJ1-5 TRBV29-1 SAGQGDQPQH
TRBJ2-7 TRBV2 ASQGQAGEQY
TRBJ1-5 TRBV10-2 ASSESWYRGPGQPQH
TRBJ1-6 TRBV5-1 ASSLGGGSPLH
TRBJ2-7 TRBV6-5 ASSEPEGGEQY
TRBJ1-2 TRBV5-6 ASRNRRQGAAYGYT
TRBJ2-2 TRBV2 ASSVSGGDTGELF
TRBJ2-5 TRBV13 ASSPQGGETQH
TRBJ1-5 TRBV6-5 ASSPGGRNQPQH
TRBJ1-5 TRBV10-3 AFQNQPQH
TRBJ2-1 TRBV7-8 ASSSRLREGQF
TRBJ1-2 TRBV18 ASSPGVRGPLGYGYT
TRBJ1-3 TRBV9 ASSVDGNSGNTIY
TRBJ1-5 TRBV19 ASTGRDWSNQPQH
TRBJ2-3 TRBV4-3 ASSQQPPGLAGGIDTQY
TRBJ1-3 TRBV21-1 ASRTGHAPGNTIY
TRBJ1-3 TRBV11-3 ASSSDRGNTIY
TRBJ2-5 TRBV5-6 ASSLDQRIETQY
TRBJ2-5 TRBV2 ASSLSEETQY
TRBJ2-6 TRBV21-1 ASSKYRGLLSGANVLT
TRBJ2-1 TRBV7-8 ASSLQGLAVYNEQF
TRBJ2-3 TRBV13 ASSRGGGAGPPTKDTQY